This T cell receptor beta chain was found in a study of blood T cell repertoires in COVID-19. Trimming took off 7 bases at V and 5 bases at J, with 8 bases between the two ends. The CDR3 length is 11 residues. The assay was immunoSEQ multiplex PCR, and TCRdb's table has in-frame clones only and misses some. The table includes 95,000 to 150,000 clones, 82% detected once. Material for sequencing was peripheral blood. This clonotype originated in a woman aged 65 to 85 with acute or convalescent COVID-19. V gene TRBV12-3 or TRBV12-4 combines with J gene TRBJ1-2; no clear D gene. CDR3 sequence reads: CASTGVYGYTF. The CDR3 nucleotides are TGTGCCAGCACTGGAGTTTATGGCTACACCTTC.